These T cell receptor beta chains were read from a single sample in a study of blood T cell repertoires in COVID-19. TCRdb keeps only in-frame clones here, not all; method: immunoSEQ multiplex PCR. The sample yields around 72,000 clones, approximately 86% seen once. Sequenced: peripheral blood. These receptors were collected from a man aged 45-65 years with acute or convalescent COVID-19. Both conserved end residues are part of each CDR3. A D gene is named only where the DNA matches it firmly. Rows give clone size only sometimes, using once, few, many, or a class for an expanded clone.

j_call clone_size d_call v_call cdr3_aa cdr3_nt
TRBJ2-1 . TRBD1 TRBV3-1/TRBV3-2 CASSRDRDTEQFF TGTGCCAGCAGTCGGGACAGGGATACTGAGCAGTTCTTC
TRBJ2-4 . . TRBV12-3/TRBV12-4 CASSFSGENIQYF TGTGCCAGCAGTTTTTCCGGGGAAAACATTCAGTACTTC
TRBJ2-7 few TRBD1 TRBV12-5 CASGLDGTESYEQYF TGTGCTAGTGGTTTGGACGGGACAGAGTCCTACGAGCAGTACTTC
TRBJ1-3 few TRBD1 TRBV5-1 CASSATPGTGSGNTIYF TGCGCCAGCAGCGCCACCCCCGGGACAGGGTCTGGAAACACCATATATTTT
TRBJ1-6 . TRBD1 TRBV6-2/TRBV6-3 CASSYPNRGSPLHF TGTGCCAGCAGTTACCCAAACAGGGGTTCACCCCTCCACTTT
TRBJ1-1 . TRBD1 TRBV29-1 CSVALDRGRNTEAFF TGCAGCGTTGCGTTGGACAGGGGGCGCAACACTGAAGCTTTCTTT
TRBJ2-7 . . TRBV6-5 CASSYSRGSSYEQYF TGTGCCAGCAGTTACTCTCGGGGGAGCTCCTACGAGCAGTACTTC
TRBJ2-7 . TRBD1 TRBV6-1 CASSEGGTAYEQYF TGTGCCAGCAGTGAAGGAGGGACAGCCTACGAGCAGTACTTC
TRBJ1-6 few . TRBV6-5 CASSYVRENSPLHF TGTGCCAGCAGTTACGTCAGGGAAAATTCACCCCTCCACTTT
TRBJ2-2 . TRBD1 TRBV3-1/TRBV3-2 CASSQVMGQGTSGIHTGELFF TGTGCCAGCAGCCAAGTGATGGGACAGGGGACCTCAGGAATTCACACCGGGGAGCTGTTTTTT
TRBJ2-1 . TRBD1 TRBV5-4 CASRATGTDNEQFF TGTGCCAGCAGAGCTACCGGGACAGACAATGAGCAGTTCTTC
TRBJ1-5 . . TRBV6-4 CASSESEGNQPQHF TGTGCCAGCAGTGAATCGGAGGGCAATCAGCCCCAGCATTTT
TRBJ2-7 . . TRBV18 CASSPRGSSSYEQYF TGTGCCAGCTCACCCAGGGGTTCTAGCTCCTACGAGCAGTACTTC
TRBJ2-7 . TRBD2 TRBV6-5 CASRISGGYEQYF TGTGCCAGCAGGATCTCGGGGGGGTACGAGCAGTACTTC
TRBJ2-7 . TRBD1 TRBV11-2 CASSPGTGREQYF TGTGCCAGCAGCCCGGGGACAGGGAGAGAGCAGTACTTC
TRBJ2-1 . TRBD2 TRBV27 CASSQKRGGYNEQFF TGTGCCAGCAGTCAAAAGCGGGGGGGGTACAATGAGCAGTTCTTC
TRBJ2-2 . . TRBV5-1 CASSLTDLTGELFF TGCGCCAGCAGCTTGACAGACCTCACCGGGGAGCTGTTTTTT
TRBJ1-1 . . TRBV18 CASLSGMNTEAFF TGTGCCAGCCTATCCGGGATGAACACTGAAGCTTTCTTT
TRBJ2-1 few . TRBV4-1 CASSRHSEQFF TGCGCCAGCAGCCGACACAGCGAGCAGTTCTTC
TRBJ2-6 once TRBD2 TRBV5-1 CASSLVPSGGTSGANVLTF TGCGCCAGCAGCTTGGTGCCTAGCGGGGGTACCTCTGGGGCCAACGTCCTGACTTTC
TRBJ2-5 . TRBD2 TRBV12-3/TRBV12-4 CASSSGGVETQYF TGTGCCAGCAGTTCCGGGGGGGTTGAGACCCAGTACTTC
TRBJ2-7 . TRBD1 TRBV9 CASSVGAGGEQYF TGTGCCAGCAGCGTAGGGGCAGGGGGCGAGCAGTACTTC
TRBJ2-2 . TRBD1 TRBV5-1 CASSFRGQGNTGELFF TGCGCCAGCAGCTTCCGGGGACAGGGGAACACCGGGGAGCTGTTTTTT
TRBJ2-1 . TRBD1 TRBV30 CAWGRQGVNEQFF TGTGCCTGGGGACGACAGGGTGTTAATGAGCAGTTCTTC
TRBJ1-6 . . TRBV7-9 CASSEPGDNSPLHF TGTGCCAGCAGCGAACCGGGGGATAATTCACCCCTCCACTTT
TRBJ1-5 . . TRBV7-9 CASRRDSNQPQHF TGTGCCAGCAGACGAGATAGCAATCAGCCCCAGCATTTT
TRBJ2-7 . . TRBV6-5 CASTMEVGEQYF TGTGCCAGCACCATGGAGGTGGGCGAGCAGTACTTC
TRBJ1-1 . . TRBV10-2 CASSETGHEAFF TGCGCCAGCAGTGAAACAGGGCATGAAGCTTTCTTT
TRBJ2-2 . TRBD1 TRBV19 CASSPTGSTGELFF TGTGCCAGTAGCCCGACAGGGTCCACCGGGGAGCTGTTTTTT
TRBJ1-5 . TRBD1 TRBV7-8 CASSSGTGNNQPQHF TGTGCCAGCAGTTCCGGGACAGGGAACAATCAGCCCCAGCATTTT
TRBJ1-4 . . TRBV19 CASSRGQDEKLFF TGTGCCAGTAGTAGGGGGCAGGATGAAAAACTGTTTTTT
TRBJ2-5 . . TRBV6-1 CASSEGIAKTQYF TGTGCCAGCAGTGAAGGGATAGCTAAGACCCAGTACTTC
TRBJ2-5 . TRBD2 TRBV3-1/TRBV3-2 CASSPGLAGEETQYF TGTGCCAGCAGCCCGGGACTAGCGGGAGAAGAGACCCAGTACTTC
TRBJ2-1 . . TRBV9 CASSAPGLKYNEQFF TGTGCCAGCAGCGCCCCGGGACTTAAATACAATGAGCAGTTCTTC
TRBJ1-3 . . TRBV6-6 CASIPPQGTGNTIYF TGTGCCAGCATTCCTCCCCAGGGAACTGGAAACACCATATATTTT
TRBJ2-3 once TRBD1 TRBV19 CASTSTGTGDIDTQYF TGTGCCAGTACCTCGACCGGGACAGGGGACATAGATACGCAGTATTTT
TRBJ2-1 . TRBD1 TRBV18 CASSRGTGNYNEQFF TGTGCCAGCTCCCGTGGGACAGGGAACTACAATGAGCAGTTCTTC
TRBJ2-2 once TRBD1 TRBV10-3 CATEETGANTGELFF TGTGCCACCGAAGAGACAGGGGCGAACACCGGGGAGCTGTTTTTT
TRBJ2-3 . . TRBV9 CASSGLVPDTQYF TGTGCCAGCAGCGGACTAGTTCCAGATACGCAGTATTTT
TRBJ1-5 . . TRBV6-5 CASRVNRRNQPQHF TGTGCCAGCAGGGTCAACAGGAGAAATCAGCCCCAGCATTTT
TRBJ1-5 . . TRBV4-1 CASSPVGSGSSQPQHF TGCGCCAGCAGCCCCGTGGGATCAGGGTCAAGTCAGCCCCAGCATTTT
TRBJ1-5 . . TRBV12-3/TRBV12-4 CASSQDSNQPQHF TGTGCCAGCAGCCAGGATAGCAATCAGCCCCAGCATTTT
TRBJ1-3 . TRBD1 TRBV5-1 CASSLQGQYGNTIYF TGCGCCAGCAGCTTACAGGGGCAGTATGGAAACACCATATATTTT
TRBJ1-5 . . TRBV4-2 CASSQYSGEGNQPQHF TGTGCCAGCAGCCAGTATTCAGGGGAAGGCAATCAGCCCCAGCATTTT
TRBJ1-5 . TRBD1 TRBV19 CASSTQGAVQPQHF TGTGCCAGTAGTACACAGGGGGCGGTTCAGCCCCAGCATTTT
TRBJ2-3 . . TRBV2 CASIASGTDTQYF TGTGCCAGCATAGCTAGCGGCACAGATACGCAGTATTTT
TRBJ2-7 . TRBD1 TRBV11-1 CASSLGWDRSYEQYF TGTGCCAGCAGCTTAGGATGGGACAGAAGCTACGAGCAGTACTTC
TRBJ1-6 . . TRBV6-5 CASRTQGNNSPLHF TGTGCCAGCAGAACCCAGGGTAATAATTCACCCCTCCACTTT
TRBJ1-5 . TRBD1 TRBV7-2 CASSRDREEPQHF TGTGCCAGCAGCAGGGACAGGGAGGAGCCCCAGCATTTT
TRBJ2-7 . . TRBV21-1 CASRGGSGGAPTTYEQYF TGTGCCAGCAGGGGGGGCAGCGGGGGAGCCCCAACGACCTACGAGCAGTACTTC
TRBJ1-4 . . TRBV19 CASSRGGGRSDEKLFF TGTGCCAGTAGTCGGGGAGGGGGTCGGTCTGATGAAAAACTGTTTTTT